The next 22 T cell receptor beta chains were all read from a single sample in a study of T cells after posttransplantation cyclophosphamide. Cells defined as naive were viable CD3+CD4+ or CD3+CD8+ and CCR7+CD45RA+CD45RO-CD95-CD27+CD28+. Profiling relied on immunoSEQ multiplex PCR, and the TCRdb table lists in-frame clones only, not all of them. The top ten clones hold approximately 0.13% of a sample with fewer than 25,000 clones, less than 98% of them seen once. Sequencing used naive CD4+ T cells sorted from PBMCs. These receptors all stem from a man aged 50 or older in good health, CMV-negative, and a related stem cell transplant donor.

The chain links TRBV4-1 to TRBJ2-7; TRBD2 matches at 10 bases. The CDR3 is 17 residues long. The junction had 12 bases not matched to a gene; V was cut back by 4 bases and J by 3 bases. In germline, CDR1 is MGHRA, CDR2 YSYEKL. The DNA for the CDR3 is TGCGCCAGCAGCCTTCGAGCGAGCGGGGGGGAGGACTACGAGCAGTACTTC. Protein sequence: CASSLRASGGEDYEQYF.

This clone showed up just once. V usage is TRBV7-9 and J usage is TRBJ2-5, with TRBD2 matching 7 bases. This CDR3 contains 16 residues. V was pared by 5 bases and J by 4 bases, with 13 bases of the junction left unmatched. CDR1 is SEHNR, CDR2 FQNEAQ, per germline (reference sequence). In DNA form, the CDR3 reads TGTGCCAGCAGCGGCCGACTAGCCGGGGGAGGAGAGACCCAGTACTTC. Translation: CASSGRLAGGGETQYF. Full variable domain (rest looked up from reference TRBV7-9 and TRBJ2-5): DTGVSQNPRHKITKRGQNVTFRCDPISEHNRLYWYRQTLGQGPEFLTYFQNEAQLEKSRLLSDRFSAERPKGSFSTLEIQRTEQGDSAMYLCASSGRLAGGGETQYFGPGTRLLVL.

The chain has TRBV6-6 and TRBJ2-3; TRBD2 aligns across 7 bases. The germline V gene has CDR1 MNHNY and CDR2 SVGAGI (reference sequence). The CDR3 covers 16 residues. V dropped 4 bases and J dropped 4; count of bases not matched to a gene: 11. CDR3 nucleotides: TGTGCCAGCAGTTCTGGTCTAGGACTAGGGGCAGATACGCAGTATTTT. Translation gives CASSSGLGLGADTQYF.

This clone appeared once. The rearrangement joins TRBV4-1 to TRBJ2-3, with 14 nucleotides matching TRBD2. From germline, CDR1 is MGHRA and CDR2 YSYEKL. Germline trimming cut 2 bases from V and 0 bases from J; bases unmatched to any gene: 4. There are 18 residues in the CDR3. Here the CDR3 reads CASSQRTSGRYSTDTQYF. CDR3 bases: TGCGCCAGCAGCCAACGGACTAGCGGGAGGTATAGCACAGATACGCAGTATTTT.

This chain uses TRBV5-4 with TRBJ1-2; TRBD1 might be the D (6 bases). The germline V gene encodes CDR1 SGHNT and CDR2 YYREEE (reference sequence). Trimming left V 4 bases short and J 8 bases short, with 18 bases between. The CDR3 is 14 amino acids. DNA for the CDR3: TGTGCCAGCAGCCACCGACAGGCGCTCGTGGGCTACACCTTC. This gives the protein CASSHRQALVGYTF.

The genes are TRBV18 and TRBJ2-2; the match to TRBD1 covers 8 bases. This CDR3 comprises 17 residues. Per germline, CDR1 KGHSH and CDR2 LQKENI. With 3 bases clipped from V and 1 base from J, the junction kept 7 bases outside the gene matches. The CDR3 DNA is TGTGCCAGCTCACCTTACACGACAGGGGTGAACACCGGGGAGCTGTTTTTT. Protein sequence: CASSPYTTGVNTGELFF.

The chain employs TRBV7-2 and TRBJ1-6, with 7 bases fitting TRBD1. The CDR3 covers 15 residues. Germline CDR1 and CDR2: SGHTA and FQGNSA. The ends lost 3 bases at V and 7 bases at J; junction bases unmatched: 6. The CDR3, as DNA: TGTGCCAGCAGCTTCGGGACAGTGGAGAATTCACCCCTCCACTTT. Translated: CASSFGTVENSPLHF.

V gene TRBV5-4 combines with J gene TRBJ2-1; the match to TRBD2 covers 9 bases. After removal of 2 bases from V and 9 bases from J, the junction contained 9 bases not matched to a gene. This CDR3 is built from 15 residues. Per the germline V gene, CDR1 is SGHNT and CDR2 is YYREEE (reference sequence). CDR3 region: CASSLPPGLAIEQFF. The CDR3 DNA reads as TGTGCCAGCAGCTTACCCCCGGGACTAGCAATTGAGCAGTTCTTC.

V and J are TRBV27 and TRBJ1-1; 9 bases fit TRBD1. The ends lost 5 bases at V and 5 bases at J; junction bases unmatched: 9. This CDR3 has 15 amino acids. Germline assignment: CDR1 MNHEY and CDR2 SMNVEV (reference sequence). The DNA of the CDR3 is TGTGCCAGCAGTCCCCGAACAGGGGGCAGAACTGAAGCTTTCTTT. Its translation is CASSPRTGGRTEAFF.

Remarks on this clone: The sample carries other DNA sequences with the same CDR3. The V gene is TRBV6-5, the J gene TRBJ2-6, with 7 positions matching TRBD2. Per the germline V gene, CDR1 is MNHEY and CDR2 is SVGAGI. This CDR3 spans 15 amino acids. The trim removed 6 bases at V and 0 bases at J, leaving 2 bases unmatched. The CDR3 bases are TGTGCCAGCAGCACGGGGGGCTCTGGGGCCAACGTCCTGACTTTC. Residues: CASSTGGSGANVLTF.

The chain uses TRBV5-4 and TRBJ1-2, with D possibly matching TRBD1 (5 bases). The CDR3 runs to 11 residues. The germline V gene has CDR1 SGHNT and CDR2 YYREEE (reference sequence). Trimming took off 7 bases at V and 2 bases at J, with 6 bases between the two ends. The CDR3 here is CASGQNYGYTF. In DNA form, the CDR3 reads TGTGCCAGCGGACAAAACTATGGCTACACCTTC. The complete variable domain, with remaining parts taken from reference TRBV5-4 and TRBJ1-2, reads ETGVTQSPTHLIKTRGQQVTLRCSSQSGHNTVSWYQQALGQGPQFIFQYYREEENGRGNFPPRFSGLQFPNYSSELNVNALELDDSALYLCASGQNYGYTFGSGTRLTVV.

V gene TRBV4-3 combines with J gene TRBJ1-3; 8 bases match TRBD1. Unmatched junction bases numbered 8, after V lost 5 bases and J lost 8 bases. Per germline, CDR1 LGHNA and CDR2 YSLEER. The CDR3 sequence is 14 residues long. Written as DNA, the CDR3 is TGCGCCAGCAGCAAACGGACAGGGTTCGACACCATATATTTT. Translation: CASSKRTGFDTIYF.

This rearrangement joins TRBV5-1 to TRBJ1-2; 10 nucleotides align to TRBD1. V was pared by 7 bases and J by 8 bases, with 11 bases of the junction left unmatched. The CDR3 loop spans 14 amino acids. Germline-derived CDR1 and CDR2 are SGHRS and YFSETQ. In DNA form, the CDR3 reads TGCGCCAGCGTCCCGGGACAGGGGTACGGAGGCTACACCTTC. Its protein product is CASVPGQGYGGYTF.

The genes are TRBV7-3 and TRBJ2-3; D ambiguous. The V and J ends lost 2 bases and 3 bases respectively, with 6 bases between them. The CDR3 length is 13 residues. CDR1 and CDR2 (germline): SGHTA, FQGTGA. DNA of the CDR3: TGTGCCAGCAGCTTAGGCCCTACAGATACGCAGTATTTT. Translation gives CASSLGPTDTQYF.

The chain joins TRBV9 to TRBJ1-3; D unresolved. The CDR3 has 14 residues. Trimming stripped 0 bases from V and 3 bases from J, with 7 bases between. CDR1 is SGDLS, CDR2 YYNGEE, per germline. CDR3 sequence reads: CASSVVSYGNTIYF. The CDR3 DNA follows: TGTGCCAGCAGCGTAGTTAGCTATGGAAACACCATATATTTT.

This rearrangement joins TRBV29-1 to TRBJ2-1, with 7 bases lining up with TRBD1. The V and J ends lost 4 bases and 9 bases, in that order; junction bases with no gene match: 9. The CDR3 covers 13 residues. Germline CDR1 and CDR2: SQVTM and ANQGSEA. CDR3 in DNA: TGCAGCGTTGTATGGCAGGGGGATGGTGAGCAGTTCTTC. It codes for CSVVWQGDGEQFF.

V is TRBV5-4 and J is TRBJ2-3; possible D gene TRBD2, 6 bases. This CDR3 is built from 15 residues. V was shortened by 5 bases and J by 0 bases, with 13 bases between the two germline ends. In germline, CDR1 is SGHNT, CDR2 YYREEE (reference sequence). The CDR3 region has the DNA TGTGCCAGCAGTATACTAGCTCTTAGCACAGATACGCAGTATTTT. Encoded protein: CASSILALSTDTQYF.

The chain has TRBV29-1 and TRBJ2-5; 9 bases agree with TRBD1. V dropped 7 bases and J dropped 2; count of bases not matched to a gene: 2. The CDR3 totals 12 residues. The germline gives CDR1 SQVTM, CDR2 ANQGSEA. DNA of the CDR3: TGCAGCGGGGACAGGGAACAAGAGACCCAGTACTTC. It is translated as CSGDREQETQYF.

The genes are TRBV4-3 and TRBJ1-2; D is unresolved. The CDR3 totals 15 residues. Trimming removed 0 bases from V and 6 bases from J, with 14 bases in between. Germline V gives CDR1 LGHNA, CDR2 YSLEER. CDR3 protein: CASSQDYLPSNGYTF. The CDR3 nucleotides are TGCGCCAGCAGCCAAGATTATCTCCCGTCTAATGGCTACACCTTC.

In its sample, this clone was seen once. The V gene is TRBV5-1, the J gene TRBJ2-5; D might be TRBD2 (5 bases). This CDR3 is built from 14 residues. Germline CDR1 reads SGHRS; CDR2 reads YFSETQ. V dropped 0 bases and J dropped 2 bases, with 8 bases sitting between them. DNA of the CDR3: TGCGCCAGCAGCTTGGGACGGACTCAAGAGACCCAGTACTTC. The encoded protein is CASSLGRTQETQYF.

The V and J genes are TRBV11-3 and TRBJ2-3, with 7 bases that match TRBD1. Germline trimming cut 2 bases from V and 4 bases from J; bases unmatched to any gene: 0. This CDR3 is built from 13 residues. Germline CDR1 reads SGHNT; CDR2 reads YENEEA. The CDR3, as DNA: TGTGCCAGCAGCTTACAGGGGGCAGATACGCAGTATTTT. It encodes CASSLQGADTQYF.

CDR3 residues: CASGLQGNYGYTF. In nucleotides, the CDR3 is TGTGCCAGCGGGCTACAGGGTAATTATGGCTACACCTTC. This chain joins TRBV6-5 and TRBJ1-2; maybe TRBD1 (6 bases). The V end lost 8 bases, the J end lost 5 bases, and 15 bases lay between the germline ends. Germline CDR1 reads MNHEY; CDR2 reads SVGAGI. This CDR3 is built from 13 residues.